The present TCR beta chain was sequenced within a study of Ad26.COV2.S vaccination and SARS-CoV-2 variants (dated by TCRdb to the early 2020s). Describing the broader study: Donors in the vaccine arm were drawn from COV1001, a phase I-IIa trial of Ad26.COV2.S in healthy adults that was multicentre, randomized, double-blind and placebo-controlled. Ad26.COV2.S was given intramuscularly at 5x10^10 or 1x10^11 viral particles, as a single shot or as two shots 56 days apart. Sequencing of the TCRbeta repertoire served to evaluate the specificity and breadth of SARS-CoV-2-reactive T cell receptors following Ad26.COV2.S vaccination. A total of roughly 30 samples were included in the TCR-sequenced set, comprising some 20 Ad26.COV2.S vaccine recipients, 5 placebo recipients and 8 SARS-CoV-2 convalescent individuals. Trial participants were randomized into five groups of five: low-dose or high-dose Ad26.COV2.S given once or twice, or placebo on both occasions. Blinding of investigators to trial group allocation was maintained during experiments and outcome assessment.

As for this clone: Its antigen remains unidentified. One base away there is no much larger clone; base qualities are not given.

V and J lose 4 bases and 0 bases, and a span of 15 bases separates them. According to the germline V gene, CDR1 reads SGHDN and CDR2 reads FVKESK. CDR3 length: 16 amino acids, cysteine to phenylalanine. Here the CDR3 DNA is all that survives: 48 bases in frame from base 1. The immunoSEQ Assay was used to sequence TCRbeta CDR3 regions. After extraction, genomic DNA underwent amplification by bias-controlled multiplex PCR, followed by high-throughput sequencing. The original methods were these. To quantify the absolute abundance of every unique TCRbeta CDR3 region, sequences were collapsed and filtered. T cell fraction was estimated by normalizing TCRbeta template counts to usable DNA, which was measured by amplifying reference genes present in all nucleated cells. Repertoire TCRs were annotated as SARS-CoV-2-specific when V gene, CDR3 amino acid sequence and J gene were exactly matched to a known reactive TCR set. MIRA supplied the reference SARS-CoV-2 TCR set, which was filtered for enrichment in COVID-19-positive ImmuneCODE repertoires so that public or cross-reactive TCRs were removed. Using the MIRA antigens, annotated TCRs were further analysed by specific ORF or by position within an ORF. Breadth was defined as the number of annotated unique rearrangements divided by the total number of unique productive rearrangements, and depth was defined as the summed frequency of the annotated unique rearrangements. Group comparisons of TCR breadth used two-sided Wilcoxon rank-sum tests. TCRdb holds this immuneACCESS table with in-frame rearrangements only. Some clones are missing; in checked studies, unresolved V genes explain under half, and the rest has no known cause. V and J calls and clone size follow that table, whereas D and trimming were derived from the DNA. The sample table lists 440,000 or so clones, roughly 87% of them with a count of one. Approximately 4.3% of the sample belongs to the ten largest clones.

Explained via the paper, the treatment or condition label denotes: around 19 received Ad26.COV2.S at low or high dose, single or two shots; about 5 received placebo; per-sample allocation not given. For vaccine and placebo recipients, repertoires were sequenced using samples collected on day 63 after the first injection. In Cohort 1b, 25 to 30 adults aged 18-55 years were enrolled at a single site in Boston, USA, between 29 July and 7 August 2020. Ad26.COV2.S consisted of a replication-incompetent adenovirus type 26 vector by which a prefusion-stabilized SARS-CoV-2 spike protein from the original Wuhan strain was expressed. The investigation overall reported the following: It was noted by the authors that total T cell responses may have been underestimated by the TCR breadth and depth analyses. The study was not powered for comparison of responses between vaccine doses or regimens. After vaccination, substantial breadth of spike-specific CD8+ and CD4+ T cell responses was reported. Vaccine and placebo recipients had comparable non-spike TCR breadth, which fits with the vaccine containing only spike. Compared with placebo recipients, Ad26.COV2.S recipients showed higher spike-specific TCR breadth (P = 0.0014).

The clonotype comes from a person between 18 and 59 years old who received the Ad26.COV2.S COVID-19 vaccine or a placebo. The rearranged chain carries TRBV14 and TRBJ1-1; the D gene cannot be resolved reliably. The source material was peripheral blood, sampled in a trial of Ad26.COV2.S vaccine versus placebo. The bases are TGTGCCAGCAGCCGAATAGGAGGGTGGGTGAACACTGAAGCTTTCTTT. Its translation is CASSRIGGWVNTEAFF.